The source of this TCR beta chain is a study of CD8 T cells in ankylosing spondylitis. CDR3 length: 14 residues. J gave up 11 bases and V 4 bases, and 9 bases lay outside the gene matches. The V gene's germline CDR1 is MDHEN and CDR2 SYDVKM. TCRdb reprocessed the 5' RACE reads with MiXCR, giving one entry per CDR3 protein. Among around 300,000 distinct CDR3 sequences listed, roughly 11% were seen once. This clonotype was counted at least ten times. Specimen: blood, either unsorted or a sorted T cell fraction (not recorded which). This chain connects TRBV28 to TRBJ1-1; 11 nucleotides align to TRBD1. This TCR came from a female donor with ankylosing spondylitis or in good health (not recorded which). Here the CDR3 reads CASSSTGTGGHAFF. Here the CDR3 DNA reads TGTGCCAGCAGTTCGACCGGGACAGGGGGGCATGCTTTCTTT.